This TCR beta chain was found in a study of CD8 T cells in Susac syndrome. In this sample, this clonotype turned up once. The V end lost 5 bases, the J end lost 6 bases, and 14 bases lay between the germline ends. This CDR3 spans 13 amino acids. Germline CDR1 SEHNR, CDR2 FQNEAQ (reference sequence). The RNA input was roughly 0.45 to 1 ug, and it was reverse transcribed with random hexamers. TCR beta CDR3 was amplified by immunoSEQ multiplex PCR. This amplification extended across 54 Vbeta and 13 Jbeta segments. TCRdb recomputed calls from the immunoSEQ multiplex PCR reads with MiXCR, one row per CDR3 protein. This sample has about 26,000 distinct CDR3 sequences, with 94% found just once.

Material: CD8+ T cells from PBMCs. The chain recombines TRBV7-9 with TRBJ2-7, with D maybe TRBD1 (5 bases). This TCR was sampled from a human donor in good health. The CDR3 loop is CASSGISGFEQYF. The CDR3, as DNA: TGTGCCAGCAGCGGGATTTCAGGGTTCGAGCAGTACTTC. The full variable domain, completed using reference TRBV7-9 and TRBJ2-7, is DTGVSQNPRHKITKRGQNVTFRCDPISEHNRLYWYRQTLGQGPEFLTYFQNEAQLEKSRLLSDRFSAERPKGSFSTLEIQRTEQGDSAMYLCASSGISGFEQYFGPGTRLTVT.